Shown below are 25 T cell receptor beta chains from a single sample sequenced in a study of blood T cell repertoires in COVID-19. The table came from immunoSEQ multiplex PCR; TCRdb's copy has only in-frame clones and leaves some out. The sample holds some 95,000 clones, about 91% seen once. Sequenced input: peripheral blood. The source is a human donor with active COVID-19. The donor label of this sample is uncertain.

V is TRBV5-1 and J is TRBJ2-7; TRBD1 matches 8 bases. The ends lost 5 bases at V and 5 bases at J; junction bases unmatched: 15. In germline, CDR1 is SGHRS, CDR2 YFSETQ. The CDR3 is made up of 16 amino acids. This CDR3 reads CASSRGSGGATHEQYF. DNA for the CDR3: TGCGCCAGCAGTAGGGGATCAGGGGGCGCGACCCACGAGCAGTACTTC.

CDR3 sequence reads: CASKRTAAQYF. The DNA for the CDR3 is TGTGCCAGCAAAAGGACAGCGGCGCAGTACTTC. The chain employs TRBV2 and TRBJ2-7; D perhaps matches TRBD1 (6 bases). V shed 7 bases and J shed 9 bases, with 13 bases lying between them. Germline V gene data show CDR1 as SNHLY and CDR2 as FYNNEI. This CDR3 is 11 amino acids long.

V usage is TRBV9 and J usage is TRBJ1-1, with a possible D match to TRBD1 (5 bases). The germline gives CDR1 SGDLS, CDR2 YYNGEE. Trimming shortened V by 2 bases and J by 4 bases, and 12 bases separated the two germline ends. This CDR3 is 14 amino acids long. As DNA, the CDR3 is TGTGCCAGCAGCGTTAGTCTCCAGGGCACTGAAGCTTTCTTT. As protein: CASSVSLQGTEAFF. The full variable domain, completed using reference TRBV9 and TRBJ1-1, is DSGVTQTPKHLITATGQRVTLRCSPRSGDLSVYWYQQSLDQGLQFLIQYYNGEERAKGNILERFSAQQFPDLHSELNLSSLELGDSALYFCASSVSLQGTEAFFGQGTRLTVV.

This sequence joins TRBV23-1 and TRBJ1-5, with D possibly TRBD1 on 5 matching bases. TRBV23-1 counts as an open reading frame of uncertain function. V gave up 2 bases and J gave up 5 bases, with 22 bases separating them. This CDR3 region has 18 residues. The CDR3 sequence: CASSQGVLGQGIYQPQHF. As DNA, the CDR3 is TGCGCCAGCAGTCAAGGAGTTTTGGGTCAGGGTATTTATCAGCCCCAGCATTTT.

Written as DNA, the CDR3 is TGTGCCAGCAGTGAAGTCACAGCGGGGGCCGGGGAGACCCAGTACTTC. Translating gives CASSEVTAGAGETQYF. The chain links TRBV6-1 to TRBJ2-5; TRBD2 aligns across 8 bases. The V gene end was trimmed by 1 base and the J gene end by 5 bases; junction bases not matched to a gene: 9. The CDR3 covers 16 residues. The V gene's germline CDR1 is MNHNS and CDR2 SASEGT.

The CDR3, as DNA: TGTGCCAGCAGCTATACTAGCGGGGGGAGGCATACGCAGTATTTT. Protein product: CASSYTSGGRHTQYF. This chain uses TRBV13 with TRBJ2-3; TRBD2 matches at 12 bases. This CDR3 contains 15 residues. The V gene end was trimmed by 4 bases and the J gene end by 7 bases; junction bases not matched to a gene: 6. The V gene's germline CDR1 is PRHDT and CDR2 FYEKMQ (reference sequence).

The chain couples TRBV24-1 to TRBJ2-5; 12 bases match TRBD2. The CDR3 is 16 amino acids. CDR1 and CDR2 (germline): KGHDR, SFDVKD. J was trimmed by 2 bases and V by 4 bases; bases with no gene match: 4. CDR3 residues: CATSDDTSGGQETQYF. In nucleotides, the CDR3 is TGTGCCACCAGTGACGATACTAGCGGGGGGCAAGAGACCCAGTACTTC.

The chain joins TRBV4-1 to TRBJ2-7; D not resolved. V was cut by 3 bases and J by 3 bases, with 9 bases left in between. The CDR3 is made up of 13 amino acids. CDR1 MGHRA and CDR2 YSYEKL come from the germline V gene. The DNA of the CDR3 is TGCGCCAGCAGCCACGAGGAGTACTACGAGCAGTACTTC. This translates into CASSHEEYYEQYF.

The rearrangement uses TRBV11-2 and TRBJ1-2; 8 bases are shared with TRBD1. The CDR3 spans 15 residues. The junction had 11 bases not matched to a gene; V was cut back by 5 bases and J by 6 bases. The germline V gene has CDR1 SGHAT and CDR2 FQNNGV. CDR3 residues: CASSPRGQGADGYTF. In DNA, the CDR3 is TGTGCCAGCAGCCCCCGCGGCCAGGGGGCGGATGGCTACACCTTC. The full variable domain, rest sourced from reference TRBV11-2 and TRBJ1-2, is EAGVAQSPRYKIIEKRQSVAFWCNPISGHATLYWYQQILGQGPKLLIQFQNNGVVDDSQLPKDRFSAERLKGVDSTLKIQPAKLEDSAVYLCASSPRGQGADGYTFGSGTRLTVV.

Here the CDR3 reads CASSAPQGDGYTF. In nucleotides, the CDR3 is TGTGCCAGCAGCGCACCGCAGGGGGACGGCTACACCTTC. This chain uses TRBV9 with TRBJ1-2, with 7 positions matching TRBD1. The germline V gene has CDR1 SGDLS and CDR2 YYNGEE. The CDR3 is 13 residues long. Unmatched junction bases numbered 7, after V lost 3 bases and J lost 8 bases.

This clone was detected only once. J is TRBJ2-7 and V is TRBV6-5; a weak D match, TRBD1 (6 bases). The V end lost 5 bases, the J end lost 7 bases, and 18 bases lay between the germline ends. From germline, CDR1 is MNHEY and CDR2 SVGAGI. This CDR3 has 14 residues. The CDR3, as DNA: TGTGCCAGCAGTCCCGAGATAATCACAGGGGAGCAGTACTTC. The encoded protein is CASSPEIITGEQYF.

The V and J genes are TRBV4-1 and TRBJ2-2; TRBD2 matches at 11 bases. The CDR3 totals 16 residues. With V trimmed by 0 bases and J by 6 bases, 3 bases remained unmatched. Germline assignment: CDR1 MGHRA and CDR2 YSYEKL. The CDR3 protein is CASSQDSGGASGELFF. The CDR3 bases are TGCGCCAGCAGCCAAGATAGCGGGGGGGCCTCCGGGGAGCTGTTTTTT.

J is TRBJ2-5 and V is TRBV5-6, with 9 bases that match TRBD2. Germline assignment: CDR1 SGHDT and CDR2 YYEEEE. CDR3 length: 18 residues. The J segment lost 8 bases and the V segment lost 4 bases, leaving 21 bases of the junction unmatched. The DNA for the CDR3 is TGTGCCAGCAGCACCAATCGGGCTAGCGGGGCCAGCATAGTAACCCAGTACTTC. This encodes CASSTNRASGASIVTQYF.

The chain combines TRBV7-2 with TRBJ1-4; D might be TRBD1 (6 bases). The ends were cut back, 5 bases at V and 4 bases at J, with 11 bases in the middle. The CDR3 is 14 amino acids. Per germline, CDR1 SGHTA and CDR2 FQGNSA. Here the CDR3 DNA reads TGTGCCAGCAGCCCTTTACAGGGTAATGAAAAACTGTTTTTT. Translation gives CASSPLQGNEKLFF.

The V call is TRBV3-1 (or the pseudogene TRBV3-2), the J call TRBJ2-4; 8 bases fit TRBD1. With 2 bases clipped from V and 0 bases from J, the junction kept 15 bases outside the gene matches. The CDR3 runs 20 residues. The germline CDR1 and CDR2 sequences are LGHDT and YNNKEL (reference sequence). CDR3 protein: CASSQPGTGQGAIAKNIQYF. The CDR3 DNA sequence: TGTGCCAGCAGCCAACCGGGGACAGGTCAGGGAGCGATAGCCAAAAACATTCAGTACTTC.

This chain uses TRBV9 with TRBJ2-2; D might be TRBD2 (5 bases). From germline, CDR1 is SGDLS and CDR2 YYNGEE. CDR3 size: 16 residues. V lost 4 bases to trimming and J lost 6 bases, with 19 bases between them. The DNA of the CDR3 is TGTGCCAGCAGCCCATTCGGGGTCGGCTTGGCCGGGGAGCTGTTTTTT. It encodes CASSPFGVGLAGELFF.

V is TRBV6-5 and J is TRBJ1-2, with 10 bases fitting TRBD1. With 5 bases clipped from V and 5 bases from J, the junction kept 8 bases outside the gene matches. Germline loops: CDR1 MNHEY, CDR2 SVGAGI. This CDR3 comprises 15 residues. The CDR3 loop is CASSPSRTGGYGYTF. The CDR3 nucleotides are TGTGCCAGCAGTCCCTCTCGGACAGGGGGGTATGGCTACACCTTC.

The rearrangement links TRBV28 to TRBJ2-5, with 7 bases that match TRBD1. The CDR3 length is 14 residues. V gave up 6 bases and J gave up 0 bases; unmatched junction bases: 4. From germline, CDR1 is MDHEN and CDR2 SYDVKM. CDR3 in amino acids: CASSPGQYQETQYF. The CDR3 DNA is TGTGCCAGCAGCCCGGGACAGTACCAAGAGACCCAGTACTTC.

J is TRBJ1-1 and V is TRBV6-1, with no clear D. CDR1 and CDR2 (germline): MNHNS, SASEGT. The length of the CDR3 is 15 residues. V lost 2 bases and J lost 2, with 12 bases in between. The CDR3 protein is CASSELVAANTEAFF. CDR3 sequence (DNA): TGTGCCAGCAGTGAATTGGTGGCCGCTAACACTGAAGCTTTCTTT.

This chain uses TRBV10-3 with TRBJ2-3; 8 nucleotides agree with TRBD2. CDR1 is ENHRY, CDR2 SYGVKD, per germline. The ends lost 8 bases at V and 4 bases at J; junction bases unmatched: 8. The CDR3 has 14 residues. CDR3 loop: CAIGPGGPPDTQYF. CDR3 nucleotides: TGTGCCATCGGCCCGGGGGGGCCCCCAGATACGCAGTATTTT.

CDR3 loop: CASSEKAGESHEQYF. CDR3 coding DNA: TGCGCCAGCAGTGAGAAGGCAGGGGAGAGCCACGAGCAGTACTTC. This chain uses TRBV10-1 with TRBJ2-7; maybe TRBD1 (6 bases). V lost 2 bases and J lost 5, with 16 bases in between. CDR1 is WNHNN and CDR2 is SYGVQD in the germline V gene (reference sequence). The CDR3 contains 15 residues.

This clone was seen a single time. The chain recombines TRBV27 with TRBJ2-2, with a weak D call TRBD1 (6 bases). This CDR3 has 18 residues. Trimming pared 4 bases from V and 3 bases from J, leaving 21 bases between. Germline CDR1 reads MNHEY; CDR2 reads SMNVEV (reference sequence). CDR3 sequence reads: CASSSHGARDTYTGELFF. The CDR3 nucleotides are TGTGCCAGCAGTTCACATGGTGCCCGGGACACATACACCGGGGAGCTGTTTTTT.

This sequence joins TRBV4-3 and TRBJ2-3; weak D call: TRBD1 (5 bases). Between the trimmed V and J ends, which lost 0 bases and 2 bases, there was a span of 12 bases. This CDR3 contains 16 residues. Germline V lookup: CDR1 LGHNA, CDR2 YSLEER. CDR3 sequence (DNA): TGCGCCAGCAGCCAAGATCTTGCAGGGCCCACAGATACGCAGTATTTT. This translates into CASSQDLAGPTDTQYF.

The rearrangement links TRBV18 to TRBJ2-7; a possible D gene is TRBD1 (5 bases). The CDR3 covers 15 residues. CDR1 KGHSH and CDR2 LQKENI come from the germline V gene. The V and J ends lost 2 bases and 3 bases respectively, with 14 bases between them. CDR3 in DNA: TGTGCCAGCTCACCAAATACAGGTTCGGTCTACGAGCAGTACTTC. It encodes CASSPNTGSVYEQYF.

The V gene is TRBV7-2, the J gene TRBJ1-5; 10 bases fit TRBD1. Per the germline V gene, CDR1 is SGHTA and CDR2 is FQGNSA. The CDR3 covers 15 residues. The V gene end was trimmed by 5 bases and the J gene end by 2 bases; junction bases not matched to a gene: 3. The chain's CDR3 is CASSGGTGGNQPQHF. CDR3 sequence (DNA): TGTGCCAGCAGCGGAGGGACAGGGGGCAATCAGCCCCAGCATTTT.